These T cell receptor beta chains were read from a single sample in a study of PD-1 blockade in mismatch repair-deficient tumors. The data were produced by immunoSEQ multiplex PCR, yet TCRdb's version contains in-frame clones alone and is incomplete. This sample carries 40,000 to 60,000 clones, around 80% of them seen once, and the ten largest clones take 2.5% to 4%. The specimen was peripheral blood, collected 4 weeks after starting pembrolizumab. These TCRs come from an adult with mismatch repair-deficient cancer. Both conserved end residues are part of each CDR3. D genes are given only for firm matches. Clone size is given for some rows only: seen once, a few or many times, or a class if the clone is expanded.

v_call: TRBV4-1
clone_size: .
j_call: TRBJ1-1
d_call: .
cdr3_nt: TGCGCCAGCAGCCAAGAAGGGGCTATCATGAACACTGAAGCTTTCTTT
cdr3_aa: CASSQEGAIMNTEAFF

v_call: TRBV5-8
clone_size: .
j_call: TRBJ2-7
d_call: TRBD2
cdr3_nt: TGTGCCAGCAGCTTGGAGGGAGGGGTCGAGCAGTACTTC
cdr3_aa: CASSLEGGVEQYF

v_call: TRBV7-9
clone_size: once
j_call: TRBJ2-7
d_call: .
cdr3_nt: TGTGCCAGCACCGACGGTCCCGGGTCCTACGAGCAGTACTTC
cdr3_aa: CASTDGPGSYEQYF

v_call: TRBV7-6
clone_size: .
j_call: TRBJ1-1
d_call: .
cdr3_nt: TGTGCCAGCAGCTTCATTCCGGGGACTGAAGCTTTCTTT
cdr3_aa: CASSFIPGTEAFF

v_call: TRBV9
clone_size: .
j_call: TRBJ1-1
d_call: TRBD1
cdr3_nt: TGTGCCAGCAGCCCGCCTGTCACGACAGGGTGGCCCACTGAAGCTTTCTTT
cdr3_aa: CASSPPVTTGWPTEAFF

v_call: TRBV4-3
clone_size: .
j_call: TRBJ2-7
d_call: .
cdr3_nt: TGCGCCAGCAGCCAAGAGATCCTACAGGGATCCTACGAGCAGTACTTC
cdr3_aa: CASSQEILQGSYEQYF

v_call: TRBV19
clone_size: .
j_call: TRBJ2-1
d_call: .
cdr3_nt: TGTGCCAGTAGTATGTTCAGGGGTCCATACAATGAGCAGTTCTTC
cdr3_aa: CASSMFRGPYNEQFF

v_call: TRBV18
clone_size: .
j_call: TRBJ1-3
d_call: TRBD1
cdr3_nt: TGTGCCAGCTCACCAGGACAGGGGCCTGGAAACACCATATATTTT
cdr3_aa: CASSPGQGPGNTIYF

v_call: TRBV10-3
clone_size: .
j_call: TRBJ1-1
d_call: .
cdr3_nt: TGTGCCATCCTTCTGAACACTGAAGCTTTCTTT
cdr3_aa: CAILLNTEAFF

v_call: TRBV5-6
clone_size: once
j_call: TRBJ2-3
d_call: .
cdr3_nt: TGTGCCAGCAGCTTACCCCCGGGCGGCACAGATACGCAGTATTTT
cdr3_aa: CASSLPPGGTDTQYF

v_call: TRBV2
clone_size: .
j_call: TRBJ2-7
d_call: .
cdr3_nt: TGTGCCAGCCTCACCCAATCTCTTCGCGAGCAGTACTTC
cdr3_aa: CASLTQSLREQYF

v_call: TRBV25-1
clone_size: once
j_call: TRBJ2-3
d_call: TRBD2
cdr3_nt: TGTGCCAGCAGTGAATATAGAAGCGGGAGGGCAGGAGATACGCAGTATTTT
cdr3_aa: CASSEYRSGRAGDTQYF

v_call: TRBV2
clone_size: .
j_call: TRBJ1-5
d_call: .
cdr3_nt: TGTGCCAGCAGAACAGACAGTAGCAATCAGCCCCAGCATTTT
cdr3_aa: CASRTDSSNQPQHF

v_call: TRBV19
clone_size: .
j_call: TRBJ1-3
d_call: .
cdr3_nt: TGTGCCAGTAGTATAAGCACAGAGCGGAACACCATATATTTT
cdr3_aa: CASSISTERNTIYF

v_call: TRBV7-9
clone_size: .
j_call: TRBJ2-3
d_call: TRBD2
cdr3_nt: TGTGCCAGCAGCCTAAGAGCGGGAGCTTGGGCAGATACGCAGTATTTT
cdr3_aa: CASSLRAGAWADTQYF

v_call: TRBV5-6
clone_size: .
j_call: TRBJ2-7
d_call: TRBD1
cdr3_nt: TGTGCCAGCAGTCTTTTCCCGGGACAGGTGAACTACGAGCAGTACTTC
cdr3_aa: CASSLFPGQVNYEQYF

v_call: TRBV6-5
clone_size: .
j_call: TRBJ2-2
d_call: TRBD2
cdr3_nt: TGTGCCAGCAGTTACGGGACTAGGAGCTTAACCGGGGAGCTGTTTTTT
cdr3_aa: CASSYGTRSLTGELFF

v_call: TRBV30
clone_size: .
j_call: TRBJ2-5
d_call: TRBD2
cdr3_nt: TGTGCCTGGAGTCGGGAGGGTCTAGAGACCCAGTACTTC
cdr3_aa: CAWSREGLETQYF

v_call: TRBV29-1
clone_size: .
j_call: TRBJ2-7
d_call: TRBD2
cdr3_nt: TGCAGCGTAAAACTAGCGGGAGGTTACGAGCAGTACTTC
cdr3_aa: CSVKLAGGYEQYF

v_call: TRBV15
clone_size: .
j_call: TRBJ2-1
d_call: .
cdr3_nt: TGTGCCACCAGCAGAGATAAAGGTTGGTCTGTCAGCTCCTACAATGAGCAGTTCTTC
cdr3_aa: CATSRDKGWSVSSYNEQFF

v_call: TRBV6-5
clone_size: few
j_call: TRBJ2-6
d_call: .
cdr3_nt: TGTGCCGTCCAGGGAGCTGGGGCCAACGTCCTGACTTTC
cdr3_aa: CAVQGAGANVLTF

v_call: TRBV4-2
clone_size: few
j_call: TRBJ2-7
d_call: TRBD2
cdr3_nt: TGTGCCAGCAGCCAAGAAGTAGTTAGCGGGTACGAGCAGTACTTC
cdr3_aa: CASSQEVVSGYEQYF

v_call: TRBV7-3
clone_size: few
j_call: TRBJ2-2
d_call: TRBD2
cdr3_nt: TGTGCCAGCAGCTTAGCAGCGGGAGTTCCCGGGGAGCTGTTTTTT
cdr3_aa: CASSLAAGVPGELFF

v_call: TRBV7-8
clone_size: .
j_call: TRBJ2-7
d_call: .
cdr3_nt: TGTGCCAGCAGCTTATTGGAGCGCCACGAGCAGTACTTC
cdr3_aa: CASSLLERHEQYF

v_call: TRBV5-1
clone_size: .
j_call: TRBJ1-1
d_call: .
cdr3_nt: TGCGCCAGCAGCCCCGGAGGGCGGAACACTGAAGCTTTCTTT
cdr3_aa: CASSPGGRNTEAFF

v_call: TRBV11-3
clone_size: .
j_call: TRBJ1-1
d_call: .
cdr3_nt: TGTGCCAGCAGCTGGCAGGGCTTGAACACTGAAGCTTTCTTT
cdr3_aa: CASSWQGLNTEAFF

v_call: TRBV6-6
clone_size: few
j_call: TRBJ2-7
d_call: .
cdr3_nt: TGTGCCAGCATAGGGACGGACTGGACATACGAGCAGTACTTC
cdr3_aa: CASIGTDWTYEQYF

v_call: TRBV18
clone_size: once
j_call: TRBJ2-1
d_call: .
cdr3_nt: TGTGCCAGCTCACCAGTGGCGGGCCGGAATGGGCAGTTCTTC
cdr3_aa: CASSPVAGRNGQFF

v_call: TRBV11-2
clone_size: .
j_call: TRBJ2-2
d_call: .
cdr3_nt: TGTGCCAGCAGCTTAGCCTCCCTCCCAGCTGGGGAGCTGTTTTTT
cdr3_aa: CASSLASLPAGELFF

v_call: TRBV10-3
clone_size: .
j_call: TRBJ1-4
d_call: .
cdr3_nt: TGTGCCATCAGTGAACAGGATCGCGTAGGGGAAAAACTGTTTTTT
cdr3_aa: CAISEQDRVGEKLFF

v_call: TRBV21-1
clone_size: .
j_call: TRBJ1-5
d_call: .
cdr3_nt: TGTGCCAGCAGCAAAGCAGGAACAGGACGAGAGGATCAGCCCCAGCATTTT
cdr3_aa: CASSKAGTGREDQPQHF

v_call: TRBV28
clone_size: .
j_call: TRBJ1-2
d_call: TRBD1
cdr3_nt: TGTGCCAGCAGTACGGGACAGTTCTATGGCTACACCTTC
cdr3_aa: CASSTGQFYGYTF

v_call: TRBV5-4
clone_size: once
j_call: TRBJ2-3
d_call: TRBD1
cdr3_nt: TGTGCCAGCAGCTCCGGGACAGGGAGGCCAGATACGCAGTATTTT
cdr3_aa: CASSSGTGRPDTQYF

v_call: TRBV7-9
clone_size: .
j_call: TRBJ1-1
d_call: .
cdr3_nt: TGTGCCAGCAGCTTAGTGCGCGGGGTGACTGAAGCTTTCTTT
cdr3_aa: CASSLVRGVTEAFF

v_call: TRBV6-1
clone_size: many
j_call: TRBJ2-1
d_call: .
cdr3_nt: TGTGCCAGCAGTGAACTTCAGTACAATGAGCAGTTCTTC
cdr3_aa: CASSELQYNEQFF

v_call: TRBV5-5
clone_size: .
j_call: TRBJ2-5
d_call: .
cdr3_nt: TGTGCCAGCAGCTCCCGGTCGGGAGAGACCCAGTACTTC
cdr3_aa: CASSSRSGETQYF

v_call: TRBV25-1
clone_size: .
j_call: TRBJ2-1
d_call: .
cdr3_nt: TGTGCCAGCAGTGAACGGGTCCCGACCTACAATGAGCAGTTCTTC
cdr3_aa: CASSERVPTYNEQFF

v_call: TRBV7-9
clone_size: .
j_call: TRBJ2-3
d_call: TRBD1
cdr3_nt: TGTGCCAGCAGCCAGGGGACAGTTGGCACGCAGTATTTT
cdr3_aa: CASSQGTVGTQYF

v_call: TRBV5-1
clone_size: .
j_call: TRBJ2-7
d_call: TRBD1
cdr3_nt: TGCGCCAGTGGCGTGAGGACAGGGGTCCACGAGCAGTACTTC
cdr3_aa: CASGVRTGVHEQYF